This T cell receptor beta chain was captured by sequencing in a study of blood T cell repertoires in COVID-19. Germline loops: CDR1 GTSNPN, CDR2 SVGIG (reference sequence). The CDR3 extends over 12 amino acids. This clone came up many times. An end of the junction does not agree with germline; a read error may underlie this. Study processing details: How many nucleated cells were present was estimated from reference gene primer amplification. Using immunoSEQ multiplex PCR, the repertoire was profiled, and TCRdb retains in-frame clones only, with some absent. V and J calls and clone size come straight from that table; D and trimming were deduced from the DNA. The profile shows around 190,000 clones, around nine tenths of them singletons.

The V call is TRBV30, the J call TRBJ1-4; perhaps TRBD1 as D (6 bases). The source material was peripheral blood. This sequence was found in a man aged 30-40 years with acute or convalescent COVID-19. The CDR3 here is CAWSVPQGREVF. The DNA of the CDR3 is TGTGCCTGGAGTGTACCCCAGGGGAGGGAAGTTTTT. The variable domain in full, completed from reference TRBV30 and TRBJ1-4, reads SQTIHQWPATLVQPVGSPLSLECTVEGTSNPNLYWYRQAAGRGLQLLFYSVGIGQISSEVPQNLSASRPQDRQFILSSKKLLLSDSGFYLCAWSVPQGREVFGSGTQLSVL.